This T cell receptor beta chain was observed in a study of CD8+CD57+ T cells in acquired aplastic anemia (dated by TCRdb to between 2017 and 2018). About the full investigation: Extracted DNA from sorted CD4+ and CD8+ cells averaged around 3.4 ug, ranging from roughly 0.17 to 30 ug. CD8+CD57+ expansion was defined as a frequency above the mean frequency observed in healthy subjects. Overall results and qualifications from the work: About 29 CD8+ CDR3 sequences were found to be shared between patients and controls, but these sequences appeared to be highly expressed in patients and within the immunodominant clones of the patients. No significant difference in CD8+ Simpson's diversity was found between patients and healthy controls (P=0.060).

Patients chosen for sequencing had shown expansion of CD8+CD57+ cells by flow cytometry. Every patient had a diagnosis of severe acquired aplastic anemia based on International Study of Aplastic Anemia and Agranulocytosis and Camitta criteria. Patients had received no therapy at the time of blood sampling. TCR repertoires of sorted CD4+ and CD8+ blood T cells from severe aplastic anemia patients and healthy subjects were deep-sequenced in the study. Patients were enrolled under clinicaltrials.gov protocols 00001620, 01623167, 00001397, 00071045, 00081523 and 00961064 in the USA. Ficoll-Paque density gradient centrifugation was used to isolate peripheral blood mononuclear cells. Before DNA was extracted, CD4+ and CD8+ T cells were sorted using either FACS or magnetic beads. This clonotype has at least ten counts. Its antigen remains undetermined. One base away there is no much larger clone; base qualities are not given.

TCR beta VDJ combination and CDR3 sequence profiling used genomic DNA as the template. An Illumina HiSeq 2000 was the platform used for TCR repertoire sequencing. The original pipeline was this. Repertoire assessment relied on Simpson's diversity index, CDR3 size and DJ length profiles, and TRBV/TRBJ rearrangement plots. The most abundant DNA sequence in the deep sequencing data was taken as the immunodominant clone. CDR3 amino acid sequences were screened for sharing across subjects and were compared with published repertoires and the VDJdb database. TCRdb cleaned the public reads at Q25 with fastp, built clones with MiXCR and kept in-frame beta chains. Rows are combined by CDR3 protein, so each entry shows the most common genes and DNA. The V and J calls reflect TCRdb's pipeline rather than the authors' work. This sample lists roughly 220,000 distinct CDR3 sequences; approximately 60% were detected once. Clones ranked in the top ten supply about 60% of the sample.

CDR1 and CDR2, looked up from the germline V gene, are ENHRY and SYGVKD. The CDR3 goes from the cysteine to the phenylalanine over 13 residues. The CDR3 DNA has 39 bases and is translated from base 1. Cut back by 6 bases and 0 bases, the V and J ends lie 9 bases apart. This receptor was taken from a human donor with aplastic anemia. The rearranged chain carries TRBV10-3 and TRBJ2-7; the D gene cannot be named for sure. Sequences were obtained from sorted CD4+, CD8+, or CD8+CD57+ T cells (not recorded which) from PBMCs. This receptor carries the CDR3 CAIRRGFSYEQYF. The sequenced DNA is TGTGCCATCAGGAGAGGTTTCTCCTACGAGCAGTACTTC.